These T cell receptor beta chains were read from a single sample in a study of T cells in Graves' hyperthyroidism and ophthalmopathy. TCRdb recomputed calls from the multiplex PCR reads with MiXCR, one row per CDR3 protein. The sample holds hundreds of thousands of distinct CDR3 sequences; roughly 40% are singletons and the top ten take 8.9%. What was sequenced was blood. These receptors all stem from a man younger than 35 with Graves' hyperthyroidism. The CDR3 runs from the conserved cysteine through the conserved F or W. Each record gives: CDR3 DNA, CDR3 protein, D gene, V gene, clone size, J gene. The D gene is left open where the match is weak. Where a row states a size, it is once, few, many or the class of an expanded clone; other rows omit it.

CDR3 DNA: TGTGCCAGTACCCGGGACGGTCTCTACGAGCAGTACTTC
CDR3 protein: CASTRDGLYEQYF
D gene: -
V gene: TRBV19
clone size: -
J gene: TRBJ2-7

CDR3 DNA: TGTGCCAGCGTGGACTCCTATAATTCACCCCTCCACTTT
CDR3 protein: CASVDSYNSPLHF
D gene: -
V gene: TRBV2
clone size: -
J gene: TRBJ1-6

CDR3 DNA: TGTGCCAGTAGTACAACAAGAGGAGAGACCCAGTACTTC
CDR3 protein: CASSTTRGETQYF
D gene: -
V gene: TRBV19
clone size: -
J gene: TRBJ2-5

CDR3 DNA: TGCAGTGCTAGGGTCGACAGGGCCCAAGAGACCCAGTACTTC
CDR3 protein: CSARVDRAQETQYF
D gene: TRBD1
V gene: TRBV20-1
clone size: many
J gene: TRBJ2-5

CDR3 DNA: TGTGCCAGCAGTGTTCTGGGGACTAGCGGGTTATCTGGGGCCAACGTCCTGACTTTC
CDR3 protein: CASSVLGTSGLSGANVLTF
D gene: TRBD2
V gene: TRBV10-3
clone size: -
J gene: TRBJ2-6

CDR3 DNA: TGTGCCAGCAGCTTGGGGGGCGGGGGCGGTGGTCAGCCCCAGCATTTT
CDR3 protein: CASSLGGGGGGQPQHF
D gene: -
V gene: TRBV5-6
clone size: few
J gene: TRBJ1-5

CDR3 DNA: TGTGCCAGCAGCTTAGGGCGGCTAGCGGGCGATCAAGAGACCCAGTACTTC
CDR3 protein: CASSLGRLAGDQETQYF
D gene: TRBD2
V gene: TRBV11-2
clone size: once
J gene: TRBJ2-5

CDR3 DNA: TGTGCCAGCAGCCCCGGGACAGGGGTGACCCGGTGGCCCCAGCATTTT
CDR3 protein: CASSPGTGVTRWPQHF
D gene: TRBD1
V gene: TRBV7-9
clone size: few
J gene: TRBJ1-5

CDR3 DNA: TGTGCCAGCAGCTTATACCGACGTGGCGAGACCCAGTACTTC
CDR3 protein: CASSLYRRGETQYF
D gene: -
V gene: TRBV7-2
clone size: many
J gene: TRBJ2-5

CDR3 DNA: TGTGCCAGCAGCTTGGACAGGGTCGCTGAAGCTTTCTTT
CDR3 protein: CASSLDRVAEAFF
D gene: -
V gene: TRBV5-4
clone size: few
J gene: TRBJ1-1

CDR3 DNA: TGCAGTGCTAGAGGTGGGACAGAGACCCAGTACTTC
CDR3 protein: CSARGGTETQYF
D gene: -
V gene: TRBV20-1
clone size: many
J gene: TRBJ2-5

CDR3 DNA: TGTGCCAGCAGCTTAGTTGGCATCTCTGGGGCCAACGTCCTGACTTTC
CDR3 protein: CASSLVGISGANVLTF
D gene: -
V gene: TRBV7-9
clone size: -
J gene: TRBJ2-6

CDR3 DNA: TGTGCCAGCAGCTGGGACCTTCAAGCCACTGAAGCTTTCTTT
CDR3 protein: CASSWDLQATEAFF
D gene: -
V gene: TRBV7-2
clone size: -
J gene: TRBJ1-1

CDR3 DNA: TGCAGTGCAGGCATCGACGATCAGCCCCAGCATTTT
CDR3 protein: CSAGIDDQPQHF
D gene: -
V gene: TRBV20-1
clone size: many
J gene: TRBJ1-5

CDR3 DNA: TGTGCCAGTAGTAACAGCTATTCCACAGATACGCAGTATTTT
CDR3 protein: CASSNSYSTDTQYF
D gene: -
V gene: TRBV19
clone size: -
J gene: TRBJ2-3

CDR3 DNA: TGTGCCAGCAGTTTAAATCGCGGAAGGGCTTTCTTT
CDR3 protein: CASSLNRGRAFF
D gene: -
V gene: TRBV28
clone size: -
J gene: TRBJ1-1

CDR3 DNA: TGTGCCAGCAGCTTCGGGGACAGGTCTTCCGGGAACTATGGCTATACCTTC
CDR3 protein: CASSFGDRSSGNYGYTF
D gene: TRBD1
V gene: TRBV7-9
clone size: -
J gene: TRBJ1-2

CDR3 DNA: TGTGCCACCCGGACAGGGACCTTCGGAGAGCAGTACTTC
CDR3 protein: CATRTGTFGEQYF
D gene: TRBD1
V gene: TRBV2
clone size: many
J gene: TRBJ2-7

CDR3 DNA: TGTGCCAGCAGCCTTGCAGGGAGGGATGCTTTCTTT
CDR3 protein: CASSLAGRDAFF
D gene: -
V gene: TRBV7-9
clone size: -
J gene: TRBJ1-1

CDR3 DNA: TGTGCCATCAGGGGATCAAGCACCGGGGAGCTGTTTTTT
CDR3 protein: CAIRGSSTGELFF
D gene: -
V gene: TRBV10-3
clone size: -
J gene: TRBJ2-2

CDR3 DNA: TGTGCCAGCAGCCCACCGGTGCACGCGGAGACCCAGTACTTC
CDR3 protein: CASSPPVHAETQYF
D gene: -
V gene: TRBV7-2
clone size: -
J gene: TRBJ2-5

CDR3 DNA: TGCAGTGCTAGGGCCGAGACAGACGACGGCGAAGCTTTCTTT
CDR3 protein: CSARAETDDGEAFF
D gene: -
V gene: TRBV20-1
clone size: once
J gene: TRBJ1-1

CDR3 DNA: TGCAGCGTGGGGGACTACTCCTACGAGCAGTACTTC
CDR3 protein: CSVGDYSYEQYF
D gene: TRBD2
V gene: TRBV29-1
clone size: many
J gene: TRBJ2-7